This TCR beta chain came from a study of T cell responses to AZD1222 COVID-19 vaccine. V lost 2 bases to trimming and J lost 6 bases; unmatched junction nucleotides: 10. This CDR3 is built from 15 residues. Germline lookup yields CDR1 ENHRY and CDR2 SYGVKD. The protocol was immunoSEQ multiplex PCR, while the TCRdb copy is restricted to in-frame clones and leaves out a portion. The repertoire holds 75,000 to 90,000 clones, with roughly 90% as singletons. Notes on the study in general: There were mostly white British donors and more females than males, and clonal diversity was possibly underestimated. In all cases, repertoires were sampled only after the peak T cell response. CD4 TCRs covered the whole spike, strongest at regions 160-218 and 743-854.

Pooling covered second doses at about 4 or about 12 weeks. Notes on this clone: The antigen is not known.

The chain is built from TRBV10-3 and TRBJ2-7, with TRBD2 matching over 7 bases. This TCR came from an adult who received the AZD1222 COVID-19 vaccine. The source material was peripheral blood, sampled 28 days after the second AZD1222 dose. CDR3 in DNA: TGTGCCATCAGTGAGGGCAGCGGGGTTGGCTCCGAGCAGTACTTC. This encodes CAISEGSGVGSEQYF.